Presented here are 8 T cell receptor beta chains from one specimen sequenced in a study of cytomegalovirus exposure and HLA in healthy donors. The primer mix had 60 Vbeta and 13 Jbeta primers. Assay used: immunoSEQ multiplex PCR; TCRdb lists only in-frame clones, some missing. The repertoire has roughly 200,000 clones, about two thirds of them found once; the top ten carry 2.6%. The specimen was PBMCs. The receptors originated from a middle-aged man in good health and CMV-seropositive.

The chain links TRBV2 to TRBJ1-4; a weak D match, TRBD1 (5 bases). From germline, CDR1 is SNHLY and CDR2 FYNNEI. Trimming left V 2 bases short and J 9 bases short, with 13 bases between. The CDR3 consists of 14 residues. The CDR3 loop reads CASSELQGFKKLFF. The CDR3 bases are TGTGCCAGCAGTGAATTGCAGGGCTTCAAAAAACTGTTTTTT.

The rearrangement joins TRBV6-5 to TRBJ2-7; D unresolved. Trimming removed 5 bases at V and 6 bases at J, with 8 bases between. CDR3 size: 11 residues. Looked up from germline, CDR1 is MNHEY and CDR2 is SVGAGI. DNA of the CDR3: TGTGCCAGCAGTGTCGGTCGCGAGCAGTACTTC. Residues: CASSVGREQYF.

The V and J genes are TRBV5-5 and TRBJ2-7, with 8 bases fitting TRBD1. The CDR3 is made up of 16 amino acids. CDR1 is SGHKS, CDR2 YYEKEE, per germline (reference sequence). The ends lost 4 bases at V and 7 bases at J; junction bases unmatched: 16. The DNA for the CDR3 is TGTGCCAGCAGCATCAGTACCGGGACAGGTTTTGGGGAGCAGTACTTC. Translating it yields CASSISTGTGFGEQYF.

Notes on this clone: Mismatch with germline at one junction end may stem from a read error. CDR3: CASSLLPGQTLGF. The CDR3 DNA reads TGCGCCAGCAGCTTGTTGCCCGGACAGACGCTGGGATTC. The gene calls are TRBV5-1 and TRBJ1-2, with a weak D call TRBD1 (6 bases). In germline, CDR1 is SGHRS, CDR2 YFSETQ. The CDR3 has 13 residues.

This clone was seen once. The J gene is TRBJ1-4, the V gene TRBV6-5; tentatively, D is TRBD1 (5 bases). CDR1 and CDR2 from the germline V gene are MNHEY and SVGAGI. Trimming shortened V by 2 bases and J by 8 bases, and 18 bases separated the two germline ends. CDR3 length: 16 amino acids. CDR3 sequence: CASSYMRTLVGEKLFF. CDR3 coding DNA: TGTGCCAGCAGTTACATGAGGACATTGGTTGGGGAAAAACTGTTTTTT.

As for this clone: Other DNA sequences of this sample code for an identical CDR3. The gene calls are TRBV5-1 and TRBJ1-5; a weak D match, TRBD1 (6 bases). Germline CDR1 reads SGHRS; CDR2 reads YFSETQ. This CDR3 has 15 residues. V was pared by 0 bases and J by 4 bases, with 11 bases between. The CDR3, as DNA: TGCGCCAGCAGCTTGGCAGGGGTTGGGAATCAGCCCCAGCATTTT. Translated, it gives CASSLAGVGNQPQHF.

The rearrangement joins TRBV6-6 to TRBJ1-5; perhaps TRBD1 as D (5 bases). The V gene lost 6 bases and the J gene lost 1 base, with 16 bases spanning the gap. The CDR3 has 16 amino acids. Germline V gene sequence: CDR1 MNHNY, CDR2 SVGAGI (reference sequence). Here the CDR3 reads CASSSLDRGSNQPQHF. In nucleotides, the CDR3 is TGTGCCAGCAGCTCCCTTGACAGAGGAAGCAATCAGCCCCAGCATTTT.

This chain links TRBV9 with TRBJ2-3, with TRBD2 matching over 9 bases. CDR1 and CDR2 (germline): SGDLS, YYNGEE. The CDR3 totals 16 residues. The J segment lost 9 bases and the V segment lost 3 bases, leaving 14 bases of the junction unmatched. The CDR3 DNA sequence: TGTGCCAGCAGCGAGCGGGGGGCTCGGCCCGGGGGCACGCAGTATTTT. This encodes CASSERGARPGGTQYF.